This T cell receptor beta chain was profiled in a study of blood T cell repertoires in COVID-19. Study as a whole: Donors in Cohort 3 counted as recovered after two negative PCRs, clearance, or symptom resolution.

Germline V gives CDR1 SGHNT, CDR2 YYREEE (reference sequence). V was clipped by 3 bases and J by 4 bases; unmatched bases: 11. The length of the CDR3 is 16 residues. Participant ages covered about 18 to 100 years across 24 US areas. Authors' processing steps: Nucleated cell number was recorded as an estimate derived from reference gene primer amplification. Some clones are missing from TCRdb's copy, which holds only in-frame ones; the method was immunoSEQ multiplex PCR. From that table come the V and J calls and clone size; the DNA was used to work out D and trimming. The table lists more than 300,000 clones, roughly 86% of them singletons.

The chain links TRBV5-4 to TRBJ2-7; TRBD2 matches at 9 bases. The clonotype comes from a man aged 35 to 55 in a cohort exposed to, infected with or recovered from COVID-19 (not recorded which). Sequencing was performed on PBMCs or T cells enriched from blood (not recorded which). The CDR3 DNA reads TGTGCCAGCAGCTCCGACTGGCGGGAGGGCCTATACGAGCAGTACTTC. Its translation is CASSSDWREGLYEQYF.